The entry below describes one T cell receptor (beta chain). Its antigen is still unknown. With V trimmed by 1 base and J by 1 base, 17 bases remained unmatched. The CDR3 runs to 20 residues. Per germline, CDR1 SGHTA and CDR2 FQGTGA. The data belong to a study of PD-L1 blockade in urothelial cancer. The wider study: The number of prior chemotherapy regimens per patient was 0 to 3. Whole-study results and caveats: Durable benefit accompanied greater 3-week expansion of tumor-associated blood clones.

Assay used: immunoSEQ multiplex PCR; TCRdb lists only in-frame clones, some missing. The sample shows roughly 38,000 clones, around 80% of them seen only once. The clonotype originates from a man between 70 and 80 years old with urothelial cancer. The V call is TRBV7-3, the J call TRBJ1-1; TRBD1 matches at 8 bases. The starting material was PBMCs, obtained around atezolizumab (anti-PD-L1) treatment. The CDR3 DNA reads TGTGCCAGCAGCTTAATTCCCCCAGGGGGCTCAGCAACCCCGAACACTGAAGCTTTCTTT. It is translated as CASSLIPPGGSATPNTEAFF.